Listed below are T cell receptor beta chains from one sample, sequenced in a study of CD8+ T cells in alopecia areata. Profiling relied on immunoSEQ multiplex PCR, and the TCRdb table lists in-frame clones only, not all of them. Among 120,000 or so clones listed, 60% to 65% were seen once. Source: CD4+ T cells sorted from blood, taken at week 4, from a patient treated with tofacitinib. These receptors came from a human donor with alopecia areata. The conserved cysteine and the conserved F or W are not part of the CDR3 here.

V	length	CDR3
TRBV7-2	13	ASRNSGTSGETQY
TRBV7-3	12	ASSRGQGTYEQY
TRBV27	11	ASRQSGANVLT
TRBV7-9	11	ASSPRPAAEQF
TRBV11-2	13	ASSPGRDRSYEQY
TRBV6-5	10	ASSPANSPLH
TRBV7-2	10	ASRFLGYEQF
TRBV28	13	ASGWAGGEDTEAF
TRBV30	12	AWSVLGFNQPQH
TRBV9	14	ASSLSAGEIGDTQY
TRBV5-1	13	ASSSVAGAPGELF
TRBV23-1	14	ASSPPRDRVFSPLH
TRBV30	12	AWTGQGAFGGYT
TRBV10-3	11	AITASPDNEQF
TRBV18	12	ASSPPFSYNEQF
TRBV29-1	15	SVLPGTVRPSTDTQY
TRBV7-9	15	ASSHKRPGQSSYEQY